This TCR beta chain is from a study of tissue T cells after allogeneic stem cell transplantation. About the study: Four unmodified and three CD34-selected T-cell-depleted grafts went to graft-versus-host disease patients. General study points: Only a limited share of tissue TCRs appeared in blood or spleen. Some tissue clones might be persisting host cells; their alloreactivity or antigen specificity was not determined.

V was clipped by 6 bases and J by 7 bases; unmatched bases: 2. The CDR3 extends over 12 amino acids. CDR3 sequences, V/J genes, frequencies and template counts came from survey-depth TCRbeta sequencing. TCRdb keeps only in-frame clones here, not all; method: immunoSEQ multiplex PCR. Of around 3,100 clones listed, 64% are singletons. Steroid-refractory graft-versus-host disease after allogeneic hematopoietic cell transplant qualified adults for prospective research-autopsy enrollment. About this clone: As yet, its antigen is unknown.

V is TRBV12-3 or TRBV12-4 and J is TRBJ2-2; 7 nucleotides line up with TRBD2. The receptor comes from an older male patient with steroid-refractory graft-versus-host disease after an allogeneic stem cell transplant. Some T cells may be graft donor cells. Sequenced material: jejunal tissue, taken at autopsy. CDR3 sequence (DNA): TGTGCCAGCAGGTGGGAGGGCGGGGAGCTGTTTTTT. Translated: CASRWEGGELFF.